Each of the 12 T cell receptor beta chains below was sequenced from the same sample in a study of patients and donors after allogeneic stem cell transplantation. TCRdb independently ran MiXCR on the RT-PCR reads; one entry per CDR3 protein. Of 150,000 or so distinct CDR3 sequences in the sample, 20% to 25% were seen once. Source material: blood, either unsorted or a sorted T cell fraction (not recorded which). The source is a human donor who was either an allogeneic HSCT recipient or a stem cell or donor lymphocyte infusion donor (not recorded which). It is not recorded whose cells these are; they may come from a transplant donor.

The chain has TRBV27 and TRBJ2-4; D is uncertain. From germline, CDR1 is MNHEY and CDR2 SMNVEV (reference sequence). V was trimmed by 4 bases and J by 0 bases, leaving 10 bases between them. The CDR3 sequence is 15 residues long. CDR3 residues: CASSSFPVAKNIQYF. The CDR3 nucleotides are TGTGCCAGCAGTTCCTTCCCTGTAGCCAAAAACATTCAGTACTTC.

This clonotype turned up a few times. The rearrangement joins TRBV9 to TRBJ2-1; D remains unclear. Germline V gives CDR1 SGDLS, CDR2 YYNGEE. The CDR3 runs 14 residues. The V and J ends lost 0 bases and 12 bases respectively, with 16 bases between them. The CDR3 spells CASSVEASSTGQFF. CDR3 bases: TGTGCCAGCAGCGTAGAGGCCTCTTCAACCGGGCAGTTCTTC.

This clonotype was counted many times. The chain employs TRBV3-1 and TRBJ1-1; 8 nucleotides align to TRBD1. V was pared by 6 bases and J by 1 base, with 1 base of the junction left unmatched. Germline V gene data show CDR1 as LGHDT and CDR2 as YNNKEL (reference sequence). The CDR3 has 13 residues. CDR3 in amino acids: CASRTGANTEAFF. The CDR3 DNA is TGTGCCAGCAGGACAGGGGCGAACACTGAAGCTTTCTTT.

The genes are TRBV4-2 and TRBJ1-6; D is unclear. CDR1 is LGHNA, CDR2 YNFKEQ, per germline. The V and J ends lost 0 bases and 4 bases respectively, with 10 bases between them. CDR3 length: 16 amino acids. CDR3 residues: CASSQDHGTYNSPLHF. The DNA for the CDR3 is TGTGCCAGCAGCCAAGATCATGGCACTTATAATTCACCCCTCCACTTT.

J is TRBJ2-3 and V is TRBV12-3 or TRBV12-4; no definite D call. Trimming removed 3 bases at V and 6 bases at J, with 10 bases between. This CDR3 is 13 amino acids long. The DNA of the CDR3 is TGTGCCAGCAGTTTTATCCCGAGGGATACGCAGTATTTT. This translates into CASSFIPRDTQYF.

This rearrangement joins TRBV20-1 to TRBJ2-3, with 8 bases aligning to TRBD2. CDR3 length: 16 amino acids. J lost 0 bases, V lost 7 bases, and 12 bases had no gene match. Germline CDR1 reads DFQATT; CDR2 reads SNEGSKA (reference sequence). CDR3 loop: CSEKLAAVTSTDTQYF. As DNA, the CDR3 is TGCAGTGAAAAACTAGCGGCTGTAACTAGCACAGATACGCAGTATTTT.

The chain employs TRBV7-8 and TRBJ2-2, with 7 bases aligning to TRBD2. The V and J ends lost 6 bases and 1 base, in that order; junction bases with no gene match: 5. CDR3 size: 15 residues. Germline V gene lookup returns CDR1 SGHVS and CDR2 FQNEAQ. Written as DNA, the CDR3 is TGTGCCAGCAGTCCGGGGAGGGAGAACACCGGGGAGCTGTTTTTT. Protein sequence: CASSPGRENTGELFF.

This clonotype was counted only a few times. In DNA form, the CDR3 reads TGTGCCACCACGGTGAGTCAAGGAAACACCATATATTTT. This codes for CATTVSQGNTIYF. The chain employs TRBV9 and TRBJ1-3; D unclear. Looked up from germline, CDR1 is SGDLS and CDR2 is YYNGEE. V gave up 9 bases and J gave up 4 bases, with 14 bases separating them. This CDR3 comprises 13 residues. Variable domain in full (rest from reference TRBV9 and TRBJ1-3): DSGVTQTPKHLITATGQRVTLRCSPRSGDLSVYWYQQSLDQGLQFLIQYYNGEERAKGNILERFSAQQFPDLHSELNLSSLELGDSALYFCATTVSQGNTIYFGEGSWLTVV.

CDR3 loop: CASRGSQDRDRGKAFF. In DNA, the CDR3 is TGTGCCAGCAGGGGAAGTCAGGACAGGGACCGGGGGAAAGCTTTCTTT. This chain joins TRBV12-3 or TRBV12-4 and TRBJ1-1; 8 nucleotides match TRBD1. V lost 6 bases and J lost 9; bases outside the gene matches: 18. This CDR3 region has 16 residues.

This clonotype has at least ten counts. The CDR3 sequence: CASSLRRGKLTDTQYF. CDR3 nucleotide sequence: TGCGCCAGCAGCTTGCGCAGGGGGAAGTTGACAGATACGCAGTATTTT. The V call is TRBV5-1, the J call TRBJ2-3; TRBD1 matches 7 bases. The CDR3 length is 16 residues. CDR1 and CDR2 (germline): SGHRS, YFSETQ. The J segment lost 3 bases and the V segment lost 1 base, leaving 8 bases of the junction unmatched.

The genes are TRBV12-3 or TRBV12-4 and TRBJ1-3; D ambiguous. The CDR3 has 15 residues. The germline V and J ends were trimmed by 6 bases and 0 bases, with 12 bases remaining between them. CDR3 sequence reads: CASSQDGGSGNTIYF. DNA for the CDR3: TGTGCCAGCAGCCAGGATGGAGGCTCTGGAAACACCATATATTTT.

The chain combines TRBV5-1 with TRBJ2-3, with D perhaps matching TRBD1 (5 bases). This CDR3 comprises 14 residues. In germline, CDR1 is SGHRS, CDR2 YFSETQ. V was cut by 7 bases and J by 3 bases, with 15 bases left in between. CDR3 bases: TGCGCCAGCTCCCAGACAGCACCTACAGATACGCAGTATTTT. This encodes CASSQTAPTDTQYF.